This TCR beta chain was documented in a study of blood T cell repertoires in COVID-19 (dated by TCRdb to 2019 to 2021). Background on the whole study: Samples covering the acute and convalescent phases of COVID-19 were provided by collaborators in the United States, Italy and Spain. The repertoires were released in a freely available public database intended as a resource for research on the immune response to SARS-CoV-2. The dataset comprised deeply sampled blood TCRbeta repertoires from subjects exposed to, actively infected with, or recovered from COVID-19. The prospective study material was composed of cDNA or gDNA derived from T cells, B-cell-depleted T cells, or PBMCs. Samples came from the ongoing ImmuneRACE study (first 160 participants) plus 1,254 subjects from 6 global collaborators. Where HLA class I and class II types were available, the types were taken from metadata supplied by the sample provider, not from assay-based typing. The sample metadata nearly always contained a de-identified subject ID, COVID-19 status, age in years and sex. The full study reports these points: The quantity of clinical and demographic metadata differed by source and by participant and was supplied without curation.

Germline trimming: 10 bases from V, 5 bases from J; junction bases outside gene matches: 14. The CDR3 spans 15 residues, from the cysteine through the phenylalanine. The retained sequence is limited to the CDR3, 45 bases, with the frame set at the first base. CDR1 is given as MNHEY and CDR2 as SMNVEV, both from the germline V gene (reference sequence). TCRbeta CDR3 regions were amplified from genomic DNA using the immunoSEQ Assay, a bias-controlled multiplex PCR. Per the source publication's procedure: Nucleated cell counts per sample were estimated from amplification of reference gene primers within the assay. To quantify the absolute abundance of each unique TCRbeta CDR3 rearrangement, sequence reads were collapsed and filtered. For each sample, productive Simpson clonality was calculated by taking the square root of Simpson's diversity index across productive rearrangements. TCRdb provides this immuneACCESS table in a form limited to in-frame rearrangements. Some clones are lacking; in checked studies, under half of them reflect an unresolved V gene, and why the rest are absent is not known. V and J calls and clone size follow that table, whereas D and trimming were derived from the DNA. Counted in this sample were around 310,000 clones; around 92% of them appeared once. The ten most abundant clones make up less than 9.5% of the sample.

Remarks on this clone: This clone's antigen is unknown. Nothing much larger sits one base from this clone, and base qualities are not available.

In the prospective study, participants were 18 to 89 years old, resided in about two dozen geographic areas of the United States, and were enrolled through a virtual design. To assign participants to cohorts, the prospective study relied on clinical history that participants themselves reported in a screening survey and a study questionnaire. ImmuneRACE Cohort 3 recovered participants were defined by two consecutive negative NP/OP PCR tests, healthcare professional clearance, or symptom resolution. In the prospective study, mobile phlebotomists collected whole blood, serum and a nasopharyngeal or oropharyngeal swab from each participant. Additional blood draws and questionnaires over an approximately 2-month period could optionally be provided by prospective study participants. Before DNA extraction, blood samples from the prospective study were shipped at room temperature or frozen.

The sequenced sample was PBMCs or T cells enriched from blood (not recorded which). The source is a woman in her 30s who had recovered from COVID-19. The chain uses TRBV27 and TRBJ1-2; TRBD1 matches 9 bases in the middle. CDR3 sequence: CATRQDRGVVYGYTF. The DNA sequence is given as TGTGCCACTCGACAGGACAGGGGAGTTGTTTATGGCTACACCTTC.